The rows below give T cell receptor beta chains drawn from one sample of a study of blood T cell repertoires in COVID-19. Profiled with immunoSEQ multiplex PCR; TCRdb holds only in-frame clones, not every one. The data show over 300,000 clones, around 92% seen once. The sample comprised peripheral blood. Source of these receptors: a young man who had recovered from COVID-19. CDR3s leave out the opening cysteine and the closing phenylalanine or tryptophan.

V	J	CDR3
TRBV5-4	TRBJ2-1	ASSPGRAYNEQF
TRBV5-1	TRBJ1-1	ASSLEGMDRQWGTEAF
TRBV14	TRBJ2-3	ASSLSLFTDTQY
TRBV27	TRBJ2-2	ASTTRERAGELF
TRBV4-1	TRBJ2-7	ASSQDWGLPYEQY
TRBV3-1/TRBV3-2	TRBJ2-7	ASSHTSSYEQY
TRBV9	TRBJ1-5	ASSVGGSNQPQH
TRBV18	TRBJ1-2	ASSLTGDSFYGYT
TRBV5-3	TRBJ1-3	ASPPRGCSGNTIY
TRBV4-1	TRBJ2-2	ASSTSPGLGTGELF
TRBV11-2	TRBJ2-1	ASSTVGPAGGRNEQF
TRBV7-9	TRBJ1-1	ASSLEPGAF
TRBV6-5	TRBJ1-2	ASGSGTAASKT
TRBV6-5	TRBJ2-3	ASGLAESTDTQY
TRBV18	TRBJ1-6	ASSPMSSYNSPLH
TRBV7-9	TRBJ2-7	ASSLPRGRAPSYEQY
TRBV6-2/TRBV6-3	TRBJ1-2	ASSYLTENYGYT
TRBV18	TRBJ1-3	ASSPPARTVAGNTIY
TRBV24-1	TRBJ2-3	ATSDVPGGGTDTQY
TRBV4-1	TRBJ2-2	ASSPGGLAGVDTGELF
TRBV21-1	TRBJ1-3	ASSKILGQSSGNTIY
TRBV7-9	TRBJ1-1	ASSLATEYTEAF
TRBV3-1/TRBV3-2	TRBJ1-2	ASSQDPFVRNQLPYGYT
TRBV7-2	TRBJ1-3	ASSFSSGTRKFSGNTIY
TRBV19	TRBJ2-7	ASSWTGGEPY
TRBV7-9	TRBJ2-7	ASSLAHGTSGFFEQY
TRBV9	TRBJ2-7	ASSSQSGSFSYEQY
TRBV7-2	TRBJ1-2	ASSLVGGDEGYT
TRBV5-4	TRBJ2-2	ASSHGQGNTGELF
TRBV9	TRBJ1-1	ASSPSGTGLFEAF
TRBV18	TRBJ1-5	ASSWDRDQPQH
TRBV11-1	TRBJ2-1	ASSLANRVEQF
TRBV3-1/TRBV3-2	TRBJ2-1	ASSQTQVGRVVPHEQF
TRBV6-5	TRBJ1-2	ASSLRHRGWFGYT
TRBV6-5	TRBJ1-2	ASSPGDGYT
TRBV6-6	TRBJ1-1	ASSYYGSDTEAF
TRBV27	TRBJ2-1	ASSSTGFYNEQF
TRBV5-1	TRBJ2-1	ASSLAESYNEQF
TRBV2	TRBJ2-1	ASSRTGGEQF
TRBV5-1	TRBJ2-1	ASSLGLVSHNEQF
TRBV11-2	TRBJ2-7	ASSLDPKQRVFGSYEQY
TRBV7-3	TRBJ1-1	ASSLMPGNTEAF
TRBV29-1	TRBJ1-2	SVSFSTGGVWYGYT
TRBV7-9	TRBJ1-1	ASSFTGVTEAF
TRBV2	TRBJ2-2	ASSTQGGNTGELF
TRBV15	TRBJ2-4	ATSRVNHIQY
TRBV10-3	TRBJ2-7	AISGAGAGTSVEQY
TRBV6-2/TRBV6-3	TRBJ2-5	ASRPLAGGQETQY
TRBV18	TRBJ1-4	ASSLSDWQVKEKLF
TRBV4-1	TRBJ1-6	ASSQGWGQGNSPLH
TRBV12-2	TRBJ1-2	ASRLVVGTGAIYGYT
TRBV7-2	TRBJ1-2	ASSFGTKGGYT
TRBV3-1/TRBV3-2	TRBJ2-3	ASSQDLGGRTDTQY
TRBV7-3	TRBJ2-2	ASSLNPGGLAGELF
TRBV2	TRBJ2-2	ASRPRGGTGELF
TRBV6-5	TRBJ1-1	ASSYGGETEAF
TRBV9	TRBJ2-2	ASSPVAGGPNTGELF
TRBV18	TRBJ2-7	ASSTGTGGSYEQY
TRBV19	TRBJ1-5	ASIPQGTGLSNQPQH
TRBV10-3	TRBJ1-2	AIRKLSQIYGYT